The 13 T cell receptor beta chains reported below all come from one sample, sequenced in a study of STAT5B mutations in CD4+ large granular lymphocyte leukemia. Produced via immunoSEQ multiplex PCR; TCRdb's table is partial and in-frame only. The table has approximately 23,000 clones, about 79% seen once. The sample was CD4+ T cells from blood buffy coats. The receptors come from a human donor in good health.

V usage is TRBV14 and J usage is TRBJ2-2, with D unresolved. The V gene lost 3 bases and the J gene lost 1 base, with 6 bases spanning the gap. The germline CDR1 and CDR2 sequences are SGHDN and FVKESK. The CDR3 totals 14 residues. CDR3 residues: CASSQLVNTGELFF. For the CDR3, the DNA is TGTGCCAGCAGCCAGCTGGTGAACACCGGGGAGCTGTTTTTT. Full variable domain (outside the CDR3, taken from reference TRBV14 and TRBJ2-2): EAGVTQFPSHSVIEKGQTVTLRCDPISGHDNLYWYRRVMGKEIKFLLHFVKESKQDESGMPNNRFLAERTGGTYSTLKVQPAELEDSGVYFCASSQLVNTGELFFGEGSRLTVL.

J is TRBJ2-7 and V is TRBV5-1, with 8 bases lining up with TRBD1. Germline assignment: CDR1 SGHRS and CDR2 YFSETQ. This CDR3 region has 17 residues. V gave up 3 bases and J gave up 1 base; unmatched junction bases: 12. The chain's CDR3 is CASSSDQATGESYEQYF. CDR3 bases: TGCGCCAGCAGCTCCGACCAAGCGACAGGGGAATCCTACGAGCAGTACTTC.

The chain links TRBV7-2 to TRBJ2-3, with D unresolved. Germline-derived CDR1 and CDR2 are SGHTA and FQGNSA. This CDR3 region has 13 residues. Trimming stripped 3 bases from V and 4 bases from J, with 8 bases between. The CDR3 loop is CASSLARPDTQYF. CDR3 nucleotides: TGTGCCAGCAGCTTGGCCAGACCAGATACGCAGTATTTT.

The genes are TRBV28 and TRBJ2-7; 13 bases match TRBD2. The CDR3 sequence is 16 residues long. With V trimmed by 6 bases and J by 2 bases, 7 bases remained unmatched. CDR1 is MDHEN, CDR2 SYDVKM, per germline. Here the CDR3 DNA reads TGTGCCAGCAGCCCTGGACTAGCGGGAGTAACCTACGAGCAGTACTTC. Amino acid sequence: CASSPGLAGVTYEQYF.

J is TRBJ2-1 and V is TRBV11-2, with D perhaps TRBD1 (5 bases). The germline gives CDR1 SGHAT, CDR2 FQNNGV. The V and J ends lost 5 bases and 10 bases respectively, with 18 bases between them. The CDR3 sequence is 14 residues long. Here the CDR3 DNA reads TGTGCCAGCAGCAATACCAGGGTAGTAGGGGAGCAGTTCTTC. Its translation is CASSNTRVVGEQFF.

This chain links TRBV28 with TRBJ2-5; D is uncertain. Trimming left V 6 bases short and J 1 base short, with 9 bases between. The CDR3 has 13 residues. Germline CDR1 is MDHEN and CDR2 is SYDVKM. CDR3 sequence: CASSHQVQETQYF. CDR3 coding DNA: TGTGCCAGCAGCCACCAGGTCCAAGAGACCCAGTACTTC.

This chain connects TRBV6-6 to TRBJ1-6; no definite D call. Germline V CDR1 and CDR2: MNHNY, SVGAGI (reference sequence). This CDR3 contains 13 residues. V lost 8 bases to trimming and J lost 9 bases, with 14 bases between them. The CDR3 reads CASARVATSPLHF. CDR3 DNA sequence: TGTGCCAGCGCCCGGGTCGCTACTTCACCCCTCCACTTT.

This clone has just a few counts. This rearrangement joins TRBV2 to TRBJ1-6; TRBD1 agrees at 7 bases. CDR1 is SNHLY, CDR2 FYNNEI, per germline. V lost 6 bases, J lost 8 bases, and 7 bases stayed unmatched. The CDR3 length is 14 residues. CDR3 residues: CASRARGRDSPLHF. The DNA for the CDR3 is TGTGCCAGCAGAGCCAGGGGGAGGGATTCACCCCTCCACTTT.

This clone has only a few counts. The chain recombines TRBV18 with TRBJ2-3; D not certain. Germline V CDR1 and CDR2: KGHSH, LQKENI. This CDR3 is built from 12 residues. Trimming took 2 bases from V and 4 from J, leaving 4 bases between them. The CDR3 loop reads CASSPSADTQYF. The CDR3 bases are TGTGCCAGCTCACCAAGCGCAGATACGCAGTATTTT. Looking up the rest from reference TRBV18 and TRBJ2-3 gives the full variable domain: NAGVMQNPRHLVRRRGQEARLRCSPMKGHSHVYWYRQLPEEGLKFMVYLQKENIIDESGMPKERFSAEFPKEGPSILRIQQVVRGDSAAYFCASSPSADTQYFGPGTRLTVL.

CDR3 nucleotide sequence: TGTGCCAGCAGCCCACAGGGAACCTATGGCTACACCTTC. As protein: CASSPQGTYGYTF. J is TRBJ1-2 and V is TRBV9, with D perhaps TRBD1 (6 bases). From germline, CDR1 is SGDLS and CDR2 YYNGEE. The CDR3 runs 13 residues. With 4 bases removed from V and 4 bases from J, the gap between germline ends came to 11 bases.

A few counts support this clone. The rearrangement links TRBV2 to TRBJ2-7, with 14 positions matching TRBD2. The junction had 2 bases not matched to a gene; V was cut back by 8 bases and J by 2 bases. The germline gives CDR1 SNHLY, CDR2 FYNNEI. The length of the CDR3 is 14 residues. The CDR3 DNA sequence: TGTGCCAGCCGGACTAGCGGGGGGACCTACGAGCAGTACTTC. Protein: CASRTSGGTYEQYF.

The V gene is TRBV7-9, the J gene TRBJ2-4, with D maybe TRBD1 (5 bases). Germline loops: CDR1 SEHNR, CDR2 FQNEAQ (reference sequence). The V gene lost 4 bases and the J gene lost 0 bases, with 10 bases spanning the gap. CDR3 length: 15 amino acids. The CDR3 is CASSSDIPAKNIQYF. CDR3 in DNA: TGTGCCAGCAGCTCGGACATACCAGCCAAAAACATTCAGTACTTC. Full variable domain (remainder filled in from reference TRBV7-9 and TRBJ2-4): DTGVSQNPRHKITKRGQNVTFRCDPISEHNRLYWYRQTLGQGPEFLTYFQNEAQLEKSRLLSDRFSAERPKGSFSTLEIQRTEQGDSAMYLCASSSDIPAKNIQYFGAGTRLSVL.

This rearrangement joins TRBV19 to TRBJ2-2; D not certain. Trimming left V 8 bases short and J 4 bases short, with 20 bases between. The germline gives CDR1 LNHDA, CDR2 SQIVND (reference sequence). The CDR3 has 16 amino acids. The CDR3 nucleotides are TGTGCCAGTTTGCCGCCCTTCACCCTGCCCACCGGGGAGCTGTTTTTT. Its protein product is CASLPPFTLPTGELFF.